The source of this T cell receptor beta chain is a study of cytomegalovirus exposure and HLA in healthy donors. Study-level points and caveats: DRB1 showed the most TCR associations and HLA-C the fewest in a later analysis, as rates varied by HLA locus. Common viral pathogens seemed, in a later analysis, to connect with several of the most significant clusters. Presence/absence analyses assumed roughly uniform sequencing depth across donors.

The V end lost 0 bases, the J end lost 5 bases, and 16 bases lay between the germline ends. Per the germline V gene, CDR1 is SGHNT and CDR2 is YENEEA. CDR3 size: 17 residues. This clone occurred a few times. Its cognate antigen is unknown. The PCR made use of 60 Vbeta and 13 Jbeta primers. Data came from immunoSEQ multiplex PCR; TCRdb stores just in-frame clones and leaves some out. The table has about 150,000 clones, 84% seen once. The source is a man aged 18 to 30 in good health and CMV-seronegative. Sequenced sample: PBMCs. This chain links TRBV11-3 with TRBJ2-2; D is perhaps TRBD1 (5 bases). The DNA for the CDR3 is TGTGCCAGCAGCTTAGACGGTCGGACCCAGGGAACCGGGGAGCTGTTTTTT. Its translation is CASSLDGRTQGTGELFF.